This TCR beta chain derives from a study of vaccination and CD4 T cells after COVID-19. Overall study context: Each individual in the study obtained two doses of BNT162b2 or mRNA-1273 vaccine.

The Oncomine TCR Beta short-read assay sequenced DNA from cultured CD4+ T cells. In TCRdb, the PCR reads were re-called with MiXCR into one record per CDR3 protein. The data contain more than 13,000 distinct CDR3 sequences, roughly 22% of them singletons. This sample's treatment: roughly ten-day PBMC culture with coronavirus spike peptide pools or control peptides (ViraFEST assay). Of note for this clonotype: What it binds is unknown.

This CDR3 region has 14 residues. Trimming shortened V by 4 bases and J by 4 bases, and 13 bases separated the two germline ends. Looked up from germline, CDR1 is MRHNA and CDR2 is SNTAGT. This rearrangement joins TRBV6-4 to TRBJ1-1, with a weak D call TRBD1 (5 bases). Sample: CD4+ T cells from blood, cultured in vitro, taken before SARS-CoV-2 vaccination. The clonotype originates from a human donor who received a COVID-19 vaccine. The CDR3 sequence: CASSATHGGTEAFF. CDR3 in DNA: TGTGCCAGCAGTGCGACCCATGGGGGCACTGAAGCTTTCTTT.